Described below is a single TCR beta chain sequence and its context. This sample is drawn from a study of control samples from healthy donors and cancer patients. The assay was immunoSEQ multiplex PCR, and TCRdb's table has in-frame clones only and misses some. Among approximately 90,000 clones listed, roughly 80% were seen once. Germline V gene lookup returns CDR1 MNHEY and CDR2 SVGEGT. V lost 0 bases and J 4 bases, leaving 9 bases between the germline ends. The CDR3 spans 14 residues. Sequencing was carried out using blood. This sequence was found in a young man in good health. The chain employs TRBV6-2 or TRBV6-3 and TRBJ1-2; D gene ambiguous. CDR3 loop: CASSYSGESYGYTF. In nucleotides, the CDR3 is TGTGCCAGCAGTTACTCTGGGGAGAGCTATGGCTACACCTTC.